Below are 30 T cell receptor beta chains sequenced from a single sample in a study of T-cell reconstitution after alpha-beta-depleted transplantation in children. Unique molecular identifiers were built into the TCRbeta library. TCRdb re-derived calls from the PCR reads in MiXCR, one entry per CDR3 protein. The table lists hundreds of thousands of distinct CDR3 sequences, roughly a tenth of them singletons. The sequencing used PBMCs, collected before TCRalphabeta/CD19-depleted stem cell transplant. These receptor sequences come from a child younger than two with acute myeloid leukemia, due to receive a stem cell transplant.

This clonotype has a count of ten or more. The genes are TRBV5-1 and TRBJ2-3; D not certain. Trimming stripped 0 bases from V and 2 bases from J, with 13 bases between. The V gene's germline CDR1 is SGHRS and CDR2 YFSETQ. This CDR3 comprises 16 residues. The CDR3 region is CASSLGPQKFTDTQYF. DNA of the CDR3: TGCGCCAGCAGCTTGGGGCCCCAGAAATTCACAGATACGCAGTATTTT.

In its sample, this clonotype was seen many times. The rearrangement links TRBV5-1 to TRBJ2-5; possible D gene TRBD1, 5 bases. This CDR3 is 15 amino acids long. Trimming cost V 0 bases and J 1 base, with 10 bases left between them. Looked up from germline, CDR1 is SGHRS and CDR2 is YFSETQ. CDR3 amino acids: CASSLGPGPQETQYF. The CDR3 DNA sequence: TGCGCCAGCAGCTTGGGTCCAGGGCCCCAAGAGACCCAGTACTTC.

This clonotype has ten or more counts. CDR3: CASRPQGLYEQYF. CDR3 DNA: TGTGCCAGCAGACCACAGGGTCTCTACGAGCAGTACTTC. This chain uses TRBV6-5 with TRBJ2-7, with TRBD1 as a possible D gene (6 bases). This CDR3 comprises 13 residues. Trimming removed 6 bases from V and 3 bases from J, with 12 bases in between. Germline V gene sequence: CDR1 MNHEY, CDR2 SVGAGI.

This clonotype appeared a few times. The chain uses TRBV10-2 and TRBJ2-7, with a possible D match to TRBD1 (5 bases). V was shortened by 11 bases and J by 3 bases, with 8 bases between the two germline ends. The CDR3 has 10 amino acids. Per germline, CDR1 WSHSY and CDR2 SAAADI. CDR3 nucleotides: TGCGCCTCAGGGATCTACGAGCAGTACTTC. Its protein is CASGIYEQYF.

The sample holds many counts of this clonotype. The V gene is TRBV10-3, the J gene TRBJ2-7; D is perhaps TRBD1 (6 bases). CDR1 and CDR2 from the germline V gene are ENHRY and SYGVKD. V was pared by 2 bases and J by 1 base, with 9 bases between. The CDR3 sequence is 14 residues long. DNA for the CDR3: TGTGCCATCAGTGAGACAGGACAGTCCTACGAGCAGTACTTC. Translating it yields CAISETGQSYEQYF.

This clonotype occurred many times. This chain uses TRBV7-9 with TRBJ2-4, with a weak D call TRBD1 (5 bases). The CDR3 runs 13 residues. Germline V gene sequence: CDR1 SEHNR, CDR2 FQNEAQ (reference sequence). V dropped 8 bases and J dropped 8 bases, with 16 bases sitting between them. The CDR3 here is CASEVMGRDIQYF. The CDR3, as DNA: TGTGCCAGCGAGGTTATGGGGCGAGACATTCAGTACTTC.

There are many counts of this clonotype. This chain uses TRBV6-1 with TRBJ2-2, with 7 bases fitting TRBD1. V shed 7 bases, J shed 8 bases, and the junction held 7 bases outside the gene matches. The germline gives CDR1 MNHNS, CDR2 SASEGT. This CDR3 is built from 13 residues. The CDR3 loop is CASTPKGAGELFF. In DNA, the CDR3 is TGTGCCAGCACCCCGAAGGGGGCAGGGGAGCTGTTTTTT.

This clonotype has ten or more counts. This sequence joins TRBV28 and TRBJ2-7; 8 nucleotides agree with TRBD1. The CDR3 is 13 amino acids. Germline V gives CDR1 MDHEN, CDR2 SYDVKM. Losses at the gene ends were 7 bases for V and 2 bases for J; bases not matched to a gene: 4. For the CDR3, the DNA is TGTGCCAGCACGGGACAGGTCACCTACGAGCAGTACTTC. It encodes CASTGQVTYEQYF.

This clonotype was seen repeatedly, ten times or more. This chain uses TRBV5-1 with TRBJ1-6, with D possibly matching TRBD1 (5 bases). Germline assignment: CDR1 SGHRS and CDR2 YFSETQ. This CDR3 region has 14 residues. V lost 4 bases to trimming and J lost 0 bases, with 5 bases between them. CDR3 region: CASSDSSYNSPLHF. CDR3 DNA sequence: TGCGCCAGCAGCGACAGCTCCTATAATTCACCCCTCCACTTT.

The CDR3 loop is CSAQDRSSGGSSYNEQFF. The CDR3 DNA sequence: TGCAGTGCTCAGGACAGGAGTAGCGGAGGTAGCTCCTACAATGAGCAGTTCTTC. The chain has TRBV20-1 and TRBJ2-1, with D perhaps matching TRBD1 (7 bases). V dropped 5 bases and J dropped 0 bases, with 23 bases sitting between them. Germline CDR1 reads DFQATT; CDR2 reads SNEGSKA (reference sequence). This CDR3 spans 18 amino acids.

The J gene is TRBJ1-5, the V gene TRBV21-1. TRBV21-1 is described as a pseudogene. The CDR3 runs 19 residues. The CDR3 is CASSKVDNRPTYSNQPQHF. In nucleotides, the CDR3 is TGTGCCAGCAGCAAAGTTGATAACCGACCTACTTATAGCAATCAGCCCCAGCATTTT.

This clonotype was recorded at least ten times. The DNA for the CDR3 is TGTGCCAGCAGCGTATCCTATCGGTCCGTCCCCTATACGCAGTATTTT. This encodes CASSVSYRSVPYTQYF. This rearrangement joins TRBV9 to TRBJ2-3; no clear D. Between the trimmed V and J ends, which lost 1 base and 7 bases, there was a span of 19 bases. The germline V gene encodes CDR1 SGDLS and CDR2 YYNGEE. The CDR3 is 16 amino acids.

A few counts support this clonotype. The J gene is TRBJ2-1, the V gene TRBV11-2, with a weak D call TRBD2 (7 bases). Trimming pared 5 bases from V and 6 bases from J, leaving 20 bases between. The CDR3 runs to 16 residues. Germline loops: CDR1 SGHAT, CDR2 FQNNGV. CDR3 bases: TGTGCCAGCAGCCTCTCGAGGGGGGGCTTTGGCAATGAGCAGTTCTTC. This encodes CASSLSRGGFGNEQFF.

This clonotype was found many times. This chain joins TRBV6-5 and TRBJ1-5; the D gene is possibly TRBD1 (6 bases). Trimming removed 0 bases from V and 0 bases from J, with 12 bases in between. CDR1 and CDR2 (germline): MNHEY, SVGAGI. The CDR3 length is 17 residues. The CDR3 DNA follows: TGTGCCAGCAGTTACTCGGGGGGGGCGGATAGCAATCAGCCCCAGCATTTT. Residues: CASSYSGGADSNQPQHF.

This clonotype was counted ten times or more. The gene calls are TRBV5-1 and TRBJ2-7, with D tentatively TRBD1 (7 bases). Germline values: CDR1 SGHRS, CDR2 YFSETQ. The CDR3 runs to 14 residues. The V and J ends lost 7 bases and 3 bases respectively, with 17 bases between them. CDR3 protein: CASQRGDSHYEQYF. CDR3 in DNA: TGCGCCAGCCAAAGGGGGGACAGTCACTACGAGCAGTACTTC.

This clonotype was detected many times. The chain joins TRBV5-1 to TRBJ2-3, with a tentative D call TRBD2 (6 bases). Germline values: CDR1 SGHRS, CDR2 YFSETQ. Trimming removed 0 bases at V and 4 bases at J, with 15 bases between. The CDR3 loop spans 16 amino acids. The CDR3 bases are TGCGCCAGCAGCTTGGCCGACGGAGGGTTCGCAGATACGCAGTATTTT. Its translation is CASSLADGGFADTQYF.

This clonotype was counted at least ten times. The V call is TRBV5-6, the J call TRBJ2-1; D call uncertain. V lost 2 bases, J lost 6 bases, and 9 bases lay in between. CDR3 length: 13 amino acids. CDR1 is SGHDT, CDR2 YYEEEE, per germline. Here the CDR3 DNA reads TGTGCCAGCAGCTTCCCCTTGATCAATGAGCAGTTCTTC. Protein: CASSFPLINEQFF.

This clonotype was seen a few times. CDR3 loop: CASSQSTGTGVYEQYF. The CDR3 DNA is TGTGCCAGCAGCCAGTCTACCGGGACAGGGGTCTACGAGCAGTACTTC. The J gene is TRBJ2-7, the V gene TRBV3-1; 10 bases align to TRBD1. The V and J ends lost 3 bases and 3 bases, in that order; junction bases with no gene match: 8. Germline loops: CDR1 LGHDT, CDR2 YNNKEL (reference sequence). The CDR3 extends over 16 amino acids.

The chain couples TRBV20-1 to TRBJ2-1; TRBD2 matches at 12 bases. Unmatched junction bases numbered 8, after V lost 6 bases and J lost 8 bases. The CDR3 loop spans 14 amino acids. Germline V gene sequence: CDR1 DFQATT, CDR2 SNEGSKA (reference sequence). The CDR3 sequence: CSARTSGRFDEQFF. CDR3 bases: TGCAGTGCCAGAACTAGCGGGAGGTTCGATGAGCAGTTCTTC.

This clonotype was seen ten or more times. V and J are TRBV5-1 and TRBJ2-5; no clear D. Germline V lookup: CDR1 SGHRS, CDR2 YFSETQ. Trimming left V 1 base short and J 3 bases short, with 16 bases between. The CDR3 length is 16 residues. The CDR3 DNA is TGCGCCAGCAGCTTGTTAAGGGCTGCCCCAAAAGAGACCCAGTACTTC. Its translation: CASSLLRAAPKETQYF. Drawing the rest from reference TRBV5-1 and TRBJ2-5, the complete variable domain is KAGVTQTPRYLIKTRGQQVTLSCSPISGHRSVSWYQQTPGQGLQFLFEYFSETQRNKGNFPGRFSGRQFSNSRSEMNVSTLELGDSALYLCASSLLRAAPKETQYFGPGTRLLVL.

A few counts support this clonotype. This chain connects TRBV19 to TRBJ2-1; 12 nucleotides match TRBD2. The CDR3 loop spans 13 amino acids. The V segment lost 7 bases and the J segment 10 bases; nucleotides outside the gene matches: 5. The germline CDR1 and CDR2 sequences are LNHDA and SQIVND (reference sequence). The CDR3 coding sequence is TGTGCCAGTACCCTTGGACTAGCGGGGGAGCAGTTCTTC. Protein sequence: CASTLGLAGEQFF.

This clonotype was seen at least ten times. This chain connects TRBV20-1 to TRBJ2-5, with D possibly being TRBD2 (5 bases). Germline lookup yields CDR1 DFQATT and CDR2 SNEGSKA (reference sequence). The V end was cut by 0 bases, the J end by 9 bases, with 14 bases between. There are 13 residues in the CDR3. The CDR3 region is CSARDRRPRAQYF. DNA of the CDR3: TGCAGTGCTAGAGATCGGAGGCCTAGGGCCCAGTACTTC.

This clonotype was counted many times. This rearrangement joins TRBV19 to TRBJ2-2; TRBD2 might be the D (6 bases). Trimming cost V 5 bases and J 7 bases, with 23 bases left between them. Germline assignment: CDR1 LNHDA and CDR2 SQIVND (reference sequence). The CDR3 has 17 amino acids. CDR3 amino acids: CASSSVGRERPSGELFF. CDR3 in DNA: TGTGCCAGTAGTTCAGTAGGACGGGAGAGGCCTAGCGGGGAGCTGTTTTTT.

This clonotype was seen at least ten times. The gene calls are TRBV20-1 and TRBJ1-1; tentative D call: TRBD1 (5 bases). The V end was cut by 2 bases, the J end by 6 bases, with 10 bases between. CDR1 and CDR2 (germline): DFQATT, SNEGSKA (reference sequence). This CDR3 has 12 residues. The CDR3 DNA sequence: TGCAGTGCTAGACAGGGTGGGTCTGAAGCTTTCTTT. Translated: CSARQGGSEAFF.

This clonotype was seen ten or more times. This chain joins TRBV11-2 and TRBJ2-1, with 10 bases lining up with TRBD2. Looked up from germline, CDR1 is SGHAT and CDR2 is FQNNGV. The CDR3 sequence is 15 residues long. J gave up 4 bases and V 2 bases, and 2 bases lay outside the gene matches. The CDR3 DNA sequence: TGTGCCAGCAGCTTAATACTAGCGGGATACAATGAGCAGTTCTTC. Amino acids: CASSLILAGYNEQFF.

This clonotype has ten or more counts. The rearrangement joins TRBV4-2 to TRBJ2-7; no clear D. The CDR3 runs to 16 residues. The V end lost 0 bases, the J end lost 0 bases, and 12 bases lay between the germline ends. Per the germline V gene, CDR1 is LGHNA and CDR2 is YNFKEQ. CDR3 sequence: CASSQDLSLASYEQYF. In DNA form, the CDR3 reads TGTGCCAGCAGCCAAGATCTCTCCCTGGCCTCCTACGAGCAGTACTTC.

This clonotype was counted at least ten times. The V and J genes are TRBV9 and TRBJ1-1, with D perhaps TRBD1 (5 bases). From germline, CDR1 is SGDLS and CDR2 YYNGEE. V lost 3 bases, J lost 1 base, and 13 bases lay in between. CDR3 size: 15 residues. In DNA form, the CDR3 reads TGTGCCAGCAGCGGCATCGGGGGGGGGAACACTGAAGCTTTCTTT. Protein sequence: CASSGIGGGNTEAFF. Supplemented by reference TRBV9 and TRBJ1-1, the full variable domain reads DSGVTQTPKHLITATGQRVTLRCSPRSGDLSVYWYQQSLDQGLQFLIQYYNGEERAKGNILERFSAQQFPDLHSELNLSSLELGDSALYFCASSGIGGGNTEAFFGQGTRLTVV.

Of note for this clonotype: A clone one base away is much larger, so this may be a read error. Here the CDR3 reads CASSRASESPYNEQFF. Here the CDR3 DNA reads TGTGCCAGCTCGAGGGCTAGCGAGAGTCCCTACAATGAGCAGTTCTTC. The V call is TRBV2, the J call TRBJ2-1; a possible D gene is TRBD2 (6 bases). Trimming stripped 8 bases from V and 2 bases from J, with 19 bases between. Germline values: CDR1 SNHLY, CDR2 FYNNEI. The length of the CDR3 is 16 residues.

Remarks on this clonotype: A read error may be the cause here, since a much bigger clone is one base away. The V call is TRBV18, the J call TRBJ2-1; D call uncertain. Deletions cut 1 base from V and 6 bases from J, with 10 bases between. The germline gives CDR1 KGHSH, CDR2 LQKENI. The CDR3 loop spans 14 amino acids. The CDR3 region is CASSPRNPGNEQFF. CDR3 DNA sequence: TGTGCCAGCTCACCACGGAATCCGGGCAATGAGCAGTTCTTC. Full variable domain (outside the CDR3, taken from reference TRBV18 and TRBJ2-1): NAGVMQNPRHLVRRRGQEARLRCSPMKGHSHVYWYRQLPEEGLKFMVYLQKENIIDESGMPKERFSAEFPKEGPSILRIQQVVRGDSAAYFCASSPRNPGNEQFFGPGTRLTVL.

This clonotype was counted between two and nine times. V is TRBV7-9 and J is TRBJ1-2; D is perhaps TRBD1 (5 bases). The CDR3 is 12 amino acids. Germline V gene lookup returns CDR1 SEHNR and CDR2 FQNEAQ (reference sequence). V dropped 5 bases and J dropped 6 bases, with 10 bases sitting between them. The CDR3 is CASSLGLDGYTF. The DNA for the CDR3 is TGTGCCAGCAGCCTGGGACTCGATGGCTACACCTTC.